These 27 T cell receptor beta chains share one sample of origin, sequenced in a study of CD8 T cells in ankylosing spondylitis. TCRdb passed the 5' RACE reads through MiXCR, listing each CDR3 protein once. The data hold approximately 200,000 distinct CDR3 sequences, with roughly 13% observed a single time. Sample: blood, either unsorted or a sorted T cell fraction (not recorded which). These receptors were obtained from a male donor with ankylosing spondylitis or in good health (not recorded which).

This rearrangement joins TRBV6-1 to TRBJ1-1; D is ambiguous. The CDR3 loop spans 13 amino acids. Germline V gene sequence: CDR1 MNHNS, CDR2 SASEGT. V lost 5 bases to trimming and J lost 1 base, with 8 bases between them. The CDR3 loop is CASSLQANTEAFF. The CDR3 nucleotides are TGTGCCAGCAGTCTGCAAGCGAACACTGAAGCTTTCTTT.

V and J are TRBV9 and TRBJ2-2; no clear D gene. Trimming shortened V by 1 base and J by 6 bases, and 13 bases separated the two germline ends. There are 15 residues in the CDR3. Germline V lookup: CDR1 SGDLS, CDR2 YYNGEE. The chain's CDR3 is CASSVNLGDAGELFF. The CDR3 DNA reads as TGTGCCAGCAGCGTAAACCTAGGCGACGCCGGGGAGCTGTTTTTT.

This clonotype was picked up a small number of times. For the CDR3, the DNA is TGCGCCAGCAGCCCTGCCTTCACGGGGGGTGGCACTGAAGCTTTCTTT. Residues: CASSPAFTGGGTEAFF. The chain has TRBV4-1 and TRBJ1-1; D might be TRBD1 (5 bases). Germline CDR1 MGHRA, CDR2 YSYEKL. This CDR3 spans 16 amino acids. Trimming took off 4 bases at V and 4 bases at J, with 19 bases between the two ends.

V gene TRBV28 combines with J gene TRBJ2-7, with TRBD1 matching 7 bases. CDR3 size: 14 residues. V lost 3 bases to trimming and J lost 5 bases; unmatched junction nucleotides: 7. Germline CDR1 reads MDHEN; CDR2 reads SYDVKM. CDR3 sequence: CASSFQGGIDEQYF. CDR3 DNA: TGTGCCAGCAGTTTCCAAGGGGGCATTGACGAGCAGTACTTC.

This clonotype was seen just once. The rearrangement joins TRBV4-1 to TRBJ2-7; 7 bases fit TRBD2. Trimming cost V 4 bases and J 4 bases; bases outside gene matches: 10. This CDR3 has 15 residues. The germline V gene encodes CDR1 MGHRA and CDR2 YSYEKL. This chain's CDR3 is CASSLPASGIYEQYF. CDR3 in DNA: TGCGCCAGCAGCCTGCCCGCTAGCGGTATTTACGAGCAGTACTTC.

This clonotype has only a few counts. The chain couples TRBV6-5 to TRBJ2-5; D remains ambiguous. The length of the CDR3 is 14 residues. Germline-derived CDR1 and CDR2 are MNHEY and SVGAGI. Trimming stripped 4 bases from V and 5 bases from J, with 14 bases between. CDR3 sequence: CASSSEFTRETQYF. In DNA, the CDR3 is TGTGCCAGCAGTTCCGAATTCACTCGGGAGACCCAGTACTTC.

The rearrangement links TRBV7-9 to TRBJ2-7; D may be TRBD2 (5 bases). There are 15 residues in the CDR3. Germline V CDR1 and CDR2: SEHNR, FQNEAQ (reference sequence). Trimming removed 7 bases at V and 1 base at J, with 17 bases between. In DNA, the CDR3 is TGTGCCAGCAACCCCCAAGAGGGATTGTCCTACGAGCAGTACTTC. This codes for CASNPQEGLSYEQYF.

Ten or more counts support this clonotype. The DNA of the CDR3 is TGTGCCAGCAGCCCGGGATGGGCGGGAGACATTCAGTACTTC. Protein sequence: CASSPGWAGDIQYF. This rearrangement joins TRBV12-3 or TRBV12-4 to TRBJ2-4, with 7 bases that match TRBD2. V lost 6 bases to trimming and J lost 8 bases; unmatched junction nucleotides: 10. This CDR3 contains 14 residues.

This clonotype was detected a few times. The chain joins TRBV29-1 to TRBJ2-7; no definite D call. There are 13 residues in the CDR3. The germline V gene has CDR1 SQVTM and CDR2 ANQGSEA. V was cut by 1 base and J by 5 bases, with 12 bases left in between. The CDR3 DNA reads TGCAGCGTTGAAGGGCTAACACTCGACGAGCAGTACTTC. This sequence encodes CSVEGLTLDEQYF.

This clonotype was seen only a few times. The rearrangement uses TRBV11-2 and TRBJ1-1, with 9 bases that match TRBD1. The trim removed 0 bases at V and 1 base at J, leaving 6 bases unmatched. CDR1 and CDR2 from the germline V gene are SGHAT and FQNNGV. The CDR3 runs to 17 residues. CDR3 DNA: TGTGCCAGCAGCTTAGACGTAAGGACAGGGGCGAACACTGAAGCTTTCTTT. It is translated as CASSLDVRTGANTEAFF.

The chain links TRBV6-5 to TRBJ2-1; 11 bases are shared with TRBD2. From germline, CDR1 is MNHEY and CDR2 SVGAGI. This CDR3 comprises 12 residues. V lost 10 bases and J lost 9; bases outside the gene matches: 5. CDR3 loop: CATLAGGSEQFF. CDR3 nucleotide sequence: TGTGCCACTCTAGCGGGAGGCAGTGAGCAGTTCTTC.

The V gene is TRBV6-1, the J gene TRBJ2-1; the match to TRBD2 covers 7 bases. The CDR3 is 16 residues long. Germline loops: CDR1 MNHNS, CDR2 SASEGT. J lost 4 bases, V lost 6 bases, and 12 bases had no gene match. CDR3 protein: CASRGGLSGSYNEQFF. The CDR3 DNA sequence: TGTGCCAGCAGGGGCGGGCTTAGCGGGTCGTACAATGAGCAGTTCTTC.

In this sample, this clonotype turned up many times. The chain uses TRBV4-1 and TRBJ2-3, with TRBD2 matching 8 bases. The CDR3 extends over 17 amino acids. With V trimmed by 1 base and J by 3 bases, 9 bases remained unmatched. Germline V lookup: CDR1 MGHRA, CDR2 YSYEKL. The CDR3 loop is CASSQGAVAGFTDTQYF. As DNA, the CDR3 is TGCGCCAGCAGCCAAGGGGCGGTAGCGGGATTTACAGATACGCAGTATTTT.

This clonotype was observed a few times. The V call is TRBV9, the J call TRBJ1-2, with D maybe TRBD1 (5 bases). The V end lost 2 bases, the J end lost 4 bases, and 12 bases lay between the germline ends. The CDR3 totals 14 residues. CDR1 is SGDLS, CDR2 YYNGEE, per germline. The CDR3 is CASSVGGGTYGYTF. CDR3 coding DNA: TGTGCCAGCAGCGTTGGGGGAGGGACCTATGGCTACACCTTC.

In its sample, this clonotype was seen many times. The chain combines TRBV27 with TRBJ1-6; tentatively, D is TRBD1 (5 bases). Deletions cut 5 bases from V and 6 bases from J, with 11 bases between. Germline V gene sequence: CDR1 MNHEY, CDR2 SMNVEV (reference sequence). The CDR3 is 14 residues long. In DNA, the CDR3 is TGTGCCAGCAGTCCGGGGACTGCTAATTCACCCCTCCACTTT. Translation: CASSPGTANSPLHF.

This clonotype showed up many times. This CDR3 reads CSAKTGTEHNEQFF. As DNA, the CDR3 is TGCAGTGCCAAGACCGGGACAGAGCACAATGAGCAGTTCTTC. The gene calls are TRBV20-1 and TRBJ2-1, with 7 bases fitting TRBD1. V dropped 6 bases and J dropped 5; count of bases not matched to a gene: 10. This CDR3 region has 14 residues. Germline V gene lookup returns CDR1 DFQATT and CDR2 SNEGSKA (reference sequence).

The gene calls are TRBV27 and TRBJ1-5; tentatively, D is TRBD1 (6 bases). Trimming cost V 6 bases and J 4 bases, with 13 bases left between them. The germline CDR1 and CDR2 sequences are MNHEY and SMNVEV (reference sequence). The CDR3 is 14 residues long. The CDR3 protein is CASRAGVGNQPQHF. As DNA, the CDR3 is TGTGCCAGCAGAGCAGGGGTGGGGAATCAGCCCCAGCATTTT.

The V gene is TRBV4-1, the J gene TRBJ2-7; TRBD2 aligns across 10 bases. Per the germline V gene, CDR1 is MGHRA and CDR2 is YSYEKL. The CDR3 runs to 15 residues. The trim removed 5 bases at V and 0 bases at J, leaving 4 bases unmatched. The CDR3, as DNA: TGCGCCAGCAGCTTTGGACTAGCGGACTCCTACGAGCAGTACTTC. Translated: CASSFGLADSYEQYF.

The rearrangement joins TRBV25-1 to TRBJ2-7, with 16 bases matching TRBD2. The CDR3 is 19 amino acids. Germline V gene data show CDR1 as MGHDK and CDR2 as SYGVNS. J lost 2 bases, V lost 3 bases, and 10 bases had no gene match. CDR3: CASSDLGLAGGPIPYEQYF. The CDR3 DNA reads as TGTGCCAGCAGTGACCTGGGACTAGCGGGAGGGCCAATACCCTACGAGCAGTACTTC.

The CDR3 nucleotides read TGTGCCAGCAGTTATCTGGCTAGCGGGCTAGGGGAGCAGTACTTC. It encodes CASSYLASGLGEQYF. The J gene is TRBJ2-7, the V gene TRBV27, with TRBD2 matching over 8 bases. CDR1 is MNHEY, CDR2 SMNVEV, per germline (reference sequence). Trimming at V came to 4 bases and at J to 7 bases, leaving 12 bases not matched to a gene. The CDR3 spans 15 residues.

The chain recombines TRBV7-9 with TRBJ1-1, with D possibly being TRBD1 (5 bases). V was shortened by 2 bases and J by 5 bases, with 15 bases between the two germline ends. This CDR3 has 15 amino acids. The germline CDR1 and CDR2 sequences are SEHNR and FQNEAQ (reference sequence). The CDR3 DNA follows: TGTGCCAGCAGCTTACCGGCAGTGGGGGGAACTGAAGCTTTCTTT. The encoded protein is CASSLPAVGGTEAFF.

This clonotype was seen many times. The V call is TRBV5-1, the J call TRBJ2-7, with D possibly TRBD1 on 5 matching bases. V was clipped by 5 bases and J by 7 bases, with 10 bases between them. Germline V gives CDR1 SGHRS, CDR2 YFSETQ. The CDR3 runs to 11 residues. CDR3 region: CASSGKGEQYF. The CDR3 DNA follows: TGCGCCAGCAGTGGAAAGGGGGAGCAGTACTTC.

This clonotype was detected only a few times. The J gene is TRBJ2-1, the V gene TRBV5-8, with 11 bases aligning to TRBD1. The CDR3 runs 14 residues. Germline V gene data show CDR1 as SGHTS and CDR2 as YDEGEE. Losses at the gene ends were 4 bases for V and 8 bases for J; bases not matched to a gene: 5. The CDR3 nucleotides read TGTGCCAGCAGCCTGGGACAGGGGGTAGATGAGCAGTTCTTC. As protein: CASSLGQGVDEQFF. Filled out from reference TRBV5-8 and TRBJ2-1, the complete variable domain reads EAGVTQSPTHLIKTRGQQATLRCSPISGHTSVYWYQQALGLGLQFLLWYDEGEERNRGNFPPRFSGRQFPNYSSELNVNALELEDSALYLCASSLGQGVDEQFFGPGTRLTVL.

This clonotype was seen a few times. The V gene is TRBV14, the J gene TRBJ2-1; D ambiguous. Deletions cut 1 base from V and 5 bases from J, with 12 bases between. Germline CDR1 is SGHDN and CDR2 is FVKESK. CDR3 size: 15 residues. CDR3 in DNA: TGTGCCAGCAGCCAAGTTCCGAATCTTAACAATGAGCAGTTCTTC. Its translation is CASSQVPNLNNEQFF.

In its sample, this clonotype was seen many times. The CDR3 reads CASSKGAYEAFF. DNA for the CDR3: TGTGCCAGCAGCAAGGGGGCTTACGAAGCTTTCTTT. V usage is TRBV6-5 and J usage is TRBJ1-1; 7 bases align to TRBD1. V lost 6 bases and J lost 8; bases outside the gene matches: 6. This CDR3 has 12 residues. CDR1 is MNHEY, CDR2 SVGAGI, per germline.

This clonotype was picked up a small number of times. The rearrangement uses TRBV10-1 and TRBJ2-7; 8 bases line up with TRBD1. V shed 6 bases and J 3 bases; nucleotides not matched to a gene: 10. The CDR3 runs 15 residues. The germline gives CDR1 WNHNN, CDR2 SYGVQD (reference sequence). CDR3 residues: CASSLGQGRGYEQYF. In nucleotides, the CDR3 is TGCGCCAGCAGCCTCGGACAGGGCCGTGGCTACGAGCAGTACTTC.

The genes are TRBV12-3 or TRBV12-4 and TRBJ2-1, with 8 nucleotides matching TRBD1. The CDR3 is 14 amino acids. The V and J ends lost 5 bases and 3 bases, in that order; junction bases with no gene match: 3. CDR3: CASSDRGGYNEQFF. The CDR3 DNA sequence: TGTGCCAGCAGTGACAGGGGCGGCTACAATGAGCAGTTCTTC.